The source of this T cell receptor (beta chain) is a study of T cell responses to AZD1222 COVID-19 vaccine. Regarding the study as a whole: Females outnumbered males among donors, who were mostly white British; clonal diversity was possibly underestimated. Spike-wide vaccine-associated CD4 TCRs dominated at 160-218 and 743-854.

Assay used: immunoSEQ multiplex PCR; TCRdb lists only in-frame clones, some missing. The sample has about 150,000 clones; about 90% are singletons. Note on this clone: Its antigen is as yet unknown.

This CDR3 has 16 residues. With 5 bases removed from V and 6 bases from J, the gap between germline ends came to 19 bases. Germline CDR1 is SGHVS and CDR2 is FNYEAQ. The chain recombines TRBV7-6 with TRBJ1-4; D unclear. The sequencing here drew on peripheral blood, taken on day 0 of AZD1222 vaccination. This receptor was taken from an adult in good health. This CDR3 reads CASSPLPVYRDEKLFF. In DNA, the CDR3 is TGTGCCAGCAGCCCCCTGCCCGTTTACAGAGATGAAAAACTGTTTTTT.